This entry lists 32 T cell receptor beta chains sequenced from one sample in a study of blood T cell repertoires in COVID-19. Data came from immunoSEQ multiplex PCR; TCRdb stores just in-frame clones and leaves some out. Of 190,000 or so clones listed, about 85% were seen once; the top ten hold around 10%. Sequenced: peripheral blood. The receptors were sampled from a woman aged 80 or over with acute or convalescent COVID-19.

The chain carries TRBV10-3 and TRBJ1-6; D remains unclear. From germline, CDR1 is ENHRY and CDR2 SYGVKD. This CDR3 comprises 12 residues. V shed 3 bases and J shed 10 bases, with 7 bases lying between them. The CDR3 here is CAISEVESPLHF. In DNA, the CDR3 is TGTGCCATCAGTGAAGTCGAGTCACCCCTCCACTTT.

On this clone itself: An end of the junction does not agree with germline; a read error may underlie this. This chain joins TRBV2 and TRBJ1-5; 11 nucleotides align to TRBD1. The CDR3 is 16 amino acids. Germline lookup yields CDR1 SNHLY and CDR2 FYNNEI. The CDR3 DNA reads as TGTGCCAGCAGCGCTCGGACAGGGGGCACAAATCAGTCCCAGCATTTT. This sequence encodes CASSARTGGTNQSQHF.

This chain joins TRBV29-1 and TRBJ2-3, with 8 bases aligning to TRBD1. CDR3 length: 16 amino acids. The ends lost 6 bases at V and 4 bases at J; junction bases unmatched: 15. Germline CDR1 SQVTM, CDR2 ANQGSEA. The CDR3 loop is CSVLSDRGPMADTQYF. The DNA of the CDR3 is TGCAGCGTCTTGTCAGACAGGGGACCAATGGCAGATACGCAGTATTTT.

V gene TRBV18 combines with J gene TRBJ1-1, with 8 bases identical to TRBD1. Germline V gene lookup returns CDR1 KGHSH and CDR2 LQKENI. The CDR3 contains 12 residues. After removal of 4 bases from V and 7 bases from J, the junction contained 2 bases not matched to a gene. The CDR3 bases are TGTGCCAGCTCACGAGACAGGGGTGAAGCTTTCTTT. Its translation: CASSRDRGEAFF.

J is TRBJ1-2 and V is TRBV5-1; a possible D gene is TRBD1 (5 bases). Trimming pared 2 bases from V and 14 bases from J, leaving 13 bases between. The CDR3 length is 11 residues. CDR1 is SGHRS and CDR2 is YFSETQ in the germline V gene. The CDR3 DNA is TGCGCCAGCAGCTTCGGAGACAGTCGTACCTTC. This translates into CASSFGDSRTF. Full variable domain (missing parts from reference TRBV5-1 and TRBJ1-2): KAGVTQTPRYLIKTRGQQVTLSCSPISGHRSVSWYQQTPGQGLQFLFEYFSETQRNKGNFPGRFSGRQFSNSRSEMNVSTLELGDSALYLCASSFGDSRTFGSGTRLTVV.

The rearrangement joins TRBV5-1 to TRBJ2-3; the D is unclear. This CDR3 region has 14 residues. Looked up from germline, CDR1 is SGHRS and CDR2 is YFSETQ. V lost 4 bases, J lost 3 bases, and 12 bases lay in between. This CDR3 is CASSHEQETDTQYF. CDR3 coding DNA: TGCGCCAGCAGCCACGAGCAGGAAACAGATACGCAGTATTTT.

This chain joins TRBV6-5 and TRBJ1-4; the match to TRBD1 covers 7 bases. The CDR3 is 15 residues long. V was clipped by 5 bases and J by 3 bases; unmatched bases: 6. Germline-derived CDR1 and CDR2 are MNHEY and SVGAGI. CDR3 nucleotides: TGTGCCAGCAGTCATTCCGGGACAGCTAATGAAAAACTGTTTTTT. Its translation: CASSHSGTANEKLFF.

This rearrangement joins TRBV29-1 to TRBJ2-4; D is perhaps TRBD2 (5 bases). The germline gives CDR1 SQVTM, CDR2 ANQGSEA. This CDR3 spans 14 amino acids. Trimming cost V 4 bases and J 7 bases, with 17 bases left between them. CDR3 in DNA: TGCAGCGTTGCGGGCGGACCGGGATTGAACATTCAGTACTTC. Protein: CSVAGGPGLNIQYF.

The genes are TRBV6-6 and TRBJ1-5; 8 nucleotides align to TRBD1. Germline trimming cut 6 bases from V and 3 bases from J; bases unmatched to any gene: 10. Looked up from germline, CDR1 is MNHNY and CDR2 is SVGAGI (reference sequence). This CDR3 spans 16 amino acids. Written as DNA, the CDR3 is TGTGCCAGCAGCCCCTTCCCGGGACAGGTCAATCAGCCCCAGCATTTT. This sequence encodes CASSPFPGQVNQPQHF.

This clone has a single count. V usage is TRBV19 and J usage is TRBJ2-7; 11 bases fit TRBD2. This CDR3 has 15 amino acids. V shed 4 bases, J shed 2 bases, and the junction held 4 bases outside the gene matches. The germline V gene has CDR1 LNHDA and CDR2 SQIVND (reference sequence). CDR3 DNA sequence: TGTGCCAGTAGTAGACTAGCGGGGCGAACCTACGAGCAGTACTTC. Amino acids: CASSRLAGRTYEQYF.

The chain uses TRBV5-1 and TRBJ1-6, with D unclear. The CDR3 sequence is 14 residues long. Germline V gene lookup returns CDR1 SGHRS and CDR2 YFSETQ. The germline V and J ends were trimmed by 0 bases and 8 bases, with 9 bases remaining between them. The chain's CDR3 is CASSLALSYSPLHF. The DNA of the CDR3 is TGCGCCAGCAGCTTGGCCCTTAGTTATTCACCCCTCCACTTT.

This rearrangement joins TRBV5-4 to TRBJ1-5; 7 nucleotides match TRBD1. Germline V lookup: CDR1 SGHNT, CDR2 YYREEE (reference sequence). Unmatched junction bases numbered 16, after V lost 4 bases and J lost 9 bases. This CDR3 contains 16 residues. The CDR3 DNA follows: TGTGCCAGCAGCGGCGCGGGACAGCGCTCGGCGTCGCCCCAGCATTTT. Encoded protein: CASSGAGQRSASPQHF.

J is TRBJ1-4 and V is TRBV7-9; D is perhaps TRBD1 (5 bases). CDR1 SEHNR and CDR2 FQNEAQ come from the germline V gene (reference sequence). The CDR3 has 14 amino acids. V lost 0 bases and J 8 bases, leaving 10 bases between the germline ends. The chain's CDR3 is CASSLAAKGEKLFF. CDR3 DNA: TGTGCCAGCAGCTTAGCGGCTAAGGGGGAAAAACTGTTTTTT.

The chain recombines TRBV30 with TRBJ1-2; 7 bases align to TRBD1. Looked up from germline, CDR1 is GTSNPN and CDR2 is SVGIG (reference sequence). CDR3 length equals 12 residues. The V and J ends lost 4 bases and 8 bases, in that order; junction bases with no gene match: 7. CDR3 nucleotide sequence: TGTGCCTGGACCACGGGAGGGGGCGGCTACACCTTC. The encoded protein is CAWTTGGGGYTF.

The J gene is TRBJ2-2, the V gene TRBV4-2; TRBD2 matches 8 bases. Germline V CDR1 and CDR2: LGHNA, YNFKEQ. The trim removed 0 bases at V and 1 base at J, leaving 7 bases unmatched. There are 18 residues in the CDR3. The CDR3 loop reads CASSQDSWAGGNTGELFF. The CDR3 coding sequence is TGTGCCAGCAGCCAAGATAGTTGGGCGGGAGGGAACACCGGGGAGCTGTTTTTT.

In this sample, this clone turned up once. The rearrangement links TRBV24-1 to TRBJ2-1; tentatively, D is TRBD2 (5 bases). The V and J ends lost 5 bases and 2 bases respectively, with 12 bases between them. Germline V CDR1 and CDR2: KGHDR, SFDVKD. This CDR3 has 15 residues. The CDR3 DNA is TGTGCCACCAGTGGAGGGTCTGGGGCCTACAATGAGCAGTTCTTC. It translates to CATSGGSGAYNEQFF.

This clone was seen only a few times. This chain joins TRBV5-6 and TRBJ2-4; 9 nucleotides align to TRBD1. Germline CDR1 reads SGHDT; CDR2 reads YYEEEE. The V gene end was trimmed by 0 bases and the J gene end by 9 bases; junction bases not matched to a gene: 7. This CDR3 spans 15 amino acids. CDR3 sequence: CASSLAGTGIGIQYF. CDR3 coding DNA: TGTGCCAGCAGCTTGGCCGGGACAGGGATAGGCATTCAGTACTTC.

The table lists this clone with a count of one. V and J are TRBV7-9 and TRBJ2-2; TRBD1 is a possible D gene (7 bases). Trimming stripped 3 bases from V and 6 bases from J, with 17 bases between. The CDR3 extends over 16 amino acids. Germline V CDR1 and CDR2: SEHNR, FQNEAQ (reference sequence). The CDR3, as DNA: TGTGCCAGCAGCTTCGCCCAAGGCAGGGGGGCCGGGGAGCTGTTTTTT. Protein sequence: CASSFAQGRGAGELFF.

This clone was picked up one time. The V gene is TRBV9, the J gene TRBJ2-7; possible D gene TRBD1, 6 bases. The germline gives CDR1 SGDLS, CDR2 YYNGEE. The CDR3 runs 13 residues. Trimming took off 4 bases at V and 2 bases at J, with 10 bases between the two ends. CDR3 amino acids: CASSSGDTYEQYF. CDR3 in DNA: TGTGCCAGCAGCTCCGGGGACACCTACGAGCAGTACTTC.

Written as DNA, the CDR3 is TGTGCCAGCAGCTTAGGGACAGTGAACACTGAAGCTTTCTTT. Translating it yields CASSLGTVNTEAFF. The V call is TRBV7-3, the J call TRBJ1-1; 7 bases map to TRBD1. Germline loops: CDR1 SGHTA, CDR2 FQGTGA. The CDR3 covers 14 residues. The junction had 0 bases not matched to a gene; V was cut back by 2 bases and J by 0 bases.

V and J are TRBV29-1 and TRBJ1-1; 8 positions match TRBD1. This CDR3 is built from 12 residues. Germline CDR1 and CDR2: SQVTM and ANQGSEA. With 7 bases clipped from V and 5 bases from J, the junction kept 6 bases outside the gene matches. The CDR3 bases are TGCAGCGCTGGACAGGGACAAACTGAAGCTTTCTTT. Its protein product is CSAGQGQTEAFF.

The V and J genes are TRBV18 and TRBJ1-4; 9 bases align to TRBD1. The junction had 4 bases not matched to a gene; V was cut back by 3 bases and J by 2 bases. Looked up from germline, CDR1 is KGHSH and CDR2 is LQKENI. The CDR3 spans 16 residues. CDR3 coding DNA: TGTGCCAGCTCACCGCAGGGGACAGGGACTAATGAAAAACTGTTTTTT. Translated: CASSPQGTGTNEKLFF.

The CDR3 protein is CASSRTAGETGTDTQYF. In nucleotides, the CDR3 is TGTGCCAGCAGCAGAACGGCGGGAGAGACGGGCACAGATACGCAGTATTTT. The chain employs TRBV11-3 and TRBJ2-3; TRBD2 agrees at 7 bases. CDR1 is SGHNT and CDR2 is YENEEA in the germline V gene. The CDR3 extends over 17 amino acids. V gave up 5 bases and J gave up 1 base; unmatched junction bases: 12.

This chain connects TRBV6-1 to TRBJ1-5; 9 bases agree with TRBD1. CDR3 length equals 14 residues. Germline lookup yields CDR1 MNHNS and CDR2 SASEGT. Trimming cost V 3 bases and J 6 bases; bases outside gene matches: 3. CDR3 region: CASSENRGLQPQHF. The CDR3 DNA follows: TGTGCCAGCAGTGAGAACAGGGGGCTTCAGCCCCAGCATTTT.

This rearrangement joins TRBV2 to TRBJ1-2; D uncertain. The CDR3 has 13 residues. Per germline, CDR1 SNHLY and CDR2 FYNNEI. Trimming left V 7 bases short and J 2 bases short, with 11 bases between. The CDR3 loop is CASIINSNYGYTF. For the CDR3, the DNA is TGTGCCAGCATAATTAACAGCAACTATGGCTACACCTTC.

The V gene is TRBV10-3, the J gene TRBJ1-2; D possibly corresponds to TRBD1 (6 bases). V lost 3 bases to trimming and J lost 4 bases, with 12 bases between them. The germline CDR1 and CDR2 sequences are ENHRY and SYGVKD. The CDR3 sequence is 14 residues long. The CDR3 reads CAISDMGAGYGYTF. The CDR3 coding sequence is TGTGCCATCAGTGATATGGGGGCGGGCTATGGCTACACCTTC.

This sequence joins TRBV5-1 and TRBJ2-6; D may be TRBD1 (6 bases). V lost 4 bases and J lost 4, with 21 bases in between. CDR3 length equals 18 residues. Per the germline V gene, CDR1 is SGHRS and CDR2 is YFSETQ. The CDR3 DNA sequence: TGCGCCAGCAGCCCCAATGCCGGGACAAGGGCCGGGGCCAACGTCCTGACTTTC. Amino acid sequence: CASSPNAGTRAGANVLTF. The entire variable domain, with the rest obtained from reference TRBV5-1 and TRBJ2-6, is as follows: KAGVTQTPRYLIKTRGQQVTLSCSPISGHRSVSWYQQTPGQGLQFLFEYFSETQRNKGNFPGRFSGRQFSNSRSEMNVSTLELGDSALYLCASSPNAGTRAGANVLTFGAGSRLTVL.

This clone appeared a single time. The chain joins TRBV6-6 to TRBJ2-3; 10 bases match TRBD1. Germline V gene lookup returns CDR1 MNHNY and CDR2 SVGAGI (reference sequence). The CDR3 extends over 15 amino acids. Trimming at V came to 0 bases and at J to 6 bases, leaving 3 bases not matched to a gene. CDR3 in DNA: TGTGCCAGCAGTTACTCGGGACAGGGGCTGGATACGCAGTATTTT. This translates into CASSYSGQGLDTQYF.

J is TRBJ2-3 and V is TRBV25-1; 10 nucleotides match TRBD2. In germline, CDR1 is MGHDK, CDR2 SYGVNS. J was trimmed by 2 bases and V by 4 bases; bases with no gene match: 6. The CDR3 is 16 residues long. CDR3 bases: TGTGCCAGCAGTGGCTGGACTAGCGGAGCCACAGATACGCAGTATTTT. Residues: CASSGWTSGATDTQYF.

The CDR3 DNA reads TGTGCCAGCAGTCCCCCGGACAGTAGGACTGAAGCTTTCTTT. Its translation: CASSPPDSRTEAFF. This chain links TRBV28 with TRBJ1-1; tentatively, D is TRBD1 (6 bases). The V gene's germline CDR1 is MDHEN and CDR2 SYDVKM. The CDR3 is 14 amino acids. Trimming left V 5 bases short and J 5 bases short, with 15 bases between.

As to this clone: Other DNA sequences in the same sample also yield this CDR3. This chain uses TRBV5-1 with TRBJ1-6; 9 bases map to TRBD1. There are 15 residues in the CDR3. Germline CDR1 is SGHRS and CDR2 is YFSETQ. V lost 0 bases and J lost 7; bases outside the gene matches: 2. The CDR3 DNA sequence: TGCGCCAGCAGCTTGGGGGGACAGGGCAATTCACCCCTCCACTTT. Its protein is CASSLGGQGNSPLHF. Based on the CDR3 plus reference TRBV5-1 and TRBJ1-6, the full variable domain is KAGVTQTPRYLIKTRGQQVTLSCSPISGHRSVSWYQQTPGQGLQFLFEYFSETQRNKGNFPGRFSGRQFSNSRSEMNVSTLELGDSALYLCASSLGGQGNSPLHFGNGTRLTVT.

The rearrangement joins TRBV20-1 to TRBJ2-2; D possibly corresponds to TRBD1 (5 bases). CDR3 size: 11 residues. CDR1 and CDR2 (germline): DFQATT, SNEGSKA (reference sequence). The ends were cut back, 4 bases at V and 7 bases at J, with 7 bases in the middle. The CDR3 DNA is TGCAGTGCTATGCAGGGCGGGGAGCTGTTTTTT. Translated, it gives CSAMQGGELFF.